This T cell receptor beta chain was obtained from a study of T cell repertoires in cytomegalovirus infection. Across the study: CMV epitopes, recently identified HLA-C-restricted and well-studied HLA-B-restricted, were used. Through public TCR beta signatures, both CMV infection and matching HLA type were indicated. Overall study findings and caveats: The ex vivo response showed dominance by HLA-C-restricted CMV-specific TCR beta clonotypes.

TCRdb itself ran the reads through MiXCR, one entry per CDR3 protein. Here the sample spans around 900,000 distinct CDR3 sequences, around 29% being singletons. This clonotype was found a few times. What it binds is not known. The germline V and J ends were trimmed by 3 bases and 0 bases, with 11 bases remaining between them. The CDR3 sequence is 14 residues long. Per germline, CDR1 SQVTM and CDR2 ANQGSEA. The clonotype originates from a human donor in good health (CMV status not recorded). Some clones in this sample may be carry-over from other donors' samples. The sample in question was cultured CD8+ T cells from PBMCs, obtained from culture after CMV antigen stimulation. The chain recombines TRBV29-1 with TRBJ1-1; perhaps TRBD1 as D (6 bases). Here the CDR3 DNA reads TGCAGCGTTGAGTTAACAGGGATGAACACTGAAGCTTTCTTT. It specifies CSVELTGMNTEAFF.